This is a list of T cell receptor beta chains from one sample in a study of regulatory T cells in long-lasting Graves disease. TCRdb analysed the multiplex PCR reads with MiXCR anew, one entry per CDR3 protein. The sample has 650,000 to 850,000 distinct CDR3 sequences, 25% to 35% seen once. The sample here was peripheral blood mononuclear cells (PBMCs), taken when the disease was refractory, from a patient treated with antithyroid drugs. Source of these receptors: a female donor with Graves disease. CDR3s include the opening cysteine and the closing phenylalanine or tryptophan. The order of the fields is D gene, clone size, J gene, V gene, CDR3 DNA, CDR3 protein. D genes are given only for firm matches. Clone size is shown for a subset of rows, as once, few, many or a class of expanded clone.

d_gene: -
abundance: few
j_gene: TRBJ1-4
v_gene: TRBV27
CDR3nt: TGTGCCAGCAGGCGTGGGGAAACGTCCAACGAAAAACTGTTTTTT
CDR3aa: CASRRGETSNEKLFF

d_gene: TRBD1
abundance: -
j_gene: TRBJ1-1
v_gene: TRBV19
CDR3nt: TGTGCCAGTAGCGTAACAGGGGCGAACACTGAAGCTTTCTTT
CDR3aa: CASSVTGANTEAFF

d_gene: TRBD2
abundance: many
j_gene: TRBJ2-5
v_gene: TRBV20-1
CDR3nt: TGCAGTGCCCGAGCTAGCGGGCCTCAAGAGACCCAGTACTTC
CDR3aa: CSARASGPQETQYF

d_gene: -
abundance: -
j_gene: TRBJ1-1
v_gene: TRBV30
CDR3nt: TGTGCCTGGAACAGAGTCACTGAAGCTTTCTTT
CDR3aa: CAWNRVTEAFF

d_gene: TRBD1
abundance: -
j_gene: TRBJ1-2
v_gene: TRBV30
CDR3nt: TGTGCCTGGGCTTCGGACAGGGGCTATGGCTACACCTTC
CDR3aa: CAWASDRGYGYTF

d_gene: TRBD1
abundance: few
j_gene: TRBJ1-6
v_gene: TRBV7-9
CDR3nt: TGTGCCAGCAGCTTAAACCACGGGACAGGGACCGCCAGCTCCTATAATTCACCCCTCCACTTT
CDR3aa: CASSLNHGTGTASSYNSPLHF

d_gene: -
abundance: few
j_gene: TRBJ2-5
v_gene: TRBV3-1
CDR3nt: TGTGCCAGCAGCCCATCCTGGGAGACCCAGTACTTC
CDR3aa: CASSPSWETQYF

d_gene: TRBD1
abundance: many
j_gene: TRBJ1-2
v_gene: TRBV27
CDR3nt: TGTGCCAGCGGGACAGGGAATAGTGGCTACACCTTC
CDR3aa: CASGTGNSGYTF

d_gene: TRBD1
abundance: -
j_gene: TRBJ1-4
v_gene: TRBV30
CDR3nt: TGTGCCTGGAGTAGGGACAGCCTTAATGAAAAACTGTTTTTT
CDR3aa: CAWSRDSLNEKLFF

d_gene: -
abundance: many
j_gene: TRBJ1-2
v_gene: TRBV5-1
CDR3nt: TGCGCCAGCAGCTTGGCCCAGGGGATCTATGGCTACACCTTC
CDR3aa: CASSLAQGIYGYTF

d_gene: TRBD1
abundance: many
j_gene: TRBJ1-2
v_gene: TRBV28
CDR3nt: TGTGCCAGCAGCCCCGGGACAGTCAGCTATGGCTACACCTTC
CDR3aa: CASSPGTVSYGYTF

d_gene: TRBD2
abundance: -
j_gene: TRBJ2-5
v_gene: TRBV28
CDR3nt: TGTGCCAGCAATCTAGCGGGAGTCGGAGAGACCCAGTACTTC
CDR3aa: CASNLAGVGETQYF

d_gene: TRBD1
abundance: few
j_gene: TRBJ1-5
v_gene: TRBV9
CDR3nt: TGTGCCAGCAGCGTAGCCGACAGGGTTGAACAGCCCCAGCATTTT
CDR3aa: CASSVADRVEQPQHF

d_gene: -
abundance: -
j_gene: TRBJ1-2
v_gene: TRBV3-1
CDR3nt: TGTGCCAGCAGCCAGAGGCCCGACTATGGCTACACCTTC
CDR3aa: CASSQRPDYGYTF

d_gene: TRBD1
abundance: -
j_gene: TRBJ1-1
v_gene: TRBV10-3
CDR3nt: TGTGCCATCAGAAGCACAGGACAGGGGGGCACTGAAGCTTTCTTT
CDR3aa: CAIRSTGQGGTEAFF

d_gene: -
abundance: few
j_gene: TRBJ1-5
v_gene: TRBV5-5
CDR3nt: TGTGCCAGCAGCTTGGACAGGGCGCACGCAAACCAGCATTTT
CDR3aa: CASSLDRAHANQHF

d_gene: -
abundance: many
j_gene: TRBJ2-5
v_gene: TRBV12-3/TRBV12-4
CDR3nt: TGTGCCAGCAGTTTAATCAGGGGAGGGGTAGAGACCCAGTACTTC
CDR3aa: CASSLIRGGVETQYF

d_gene: -
abundance: -
j_gene: TRBJ2-7
v_gene: TRBV19
CDR3nt: TGTGCCAGTAGTATGGGCCCGAGCTCCTACGAGCAGTACTTC
CDR3aa: CASSMGPSSYEQYF

d_gene: TRBD1
abundance: -
j_gene: TRBJ1-3
v_gene: TRBV28
CDR3nt: TGTGCCAGCAGCCGGACAGGAGGAAACACCATATATTTT
CDR3aa: CASSRTGGNTIYF

d_gene: -
abundance: many
j_gene: TRBJ1-4
v_gene: TRBV12-3/TRBV12-4
CDR3nt: TGTGCCAGCAGTTTAGGGTCAAACAATGAAAAACTGTTTTTT
CDR3aa: CASSLGSNNEKLFF

d_gene: -
abundance: -
j_gene: TRBJ1-2
v_gene: TRBV4-1
CDR3nt: TGCGCCAGCAGCCAAGGTCCCGAGACTAACTATGGCTACACCTTC
CDR3aa: CASSQGPETNYGYTF

d_gene: -
abundance: -
j_gene: TRBJ2-7
v_gene: TRBV3-1
CDR3nt: TGTGCCAGCAGCGCCCTGGGGCAGGGAACCGCCTACGAGCAGTACTTC
CDR3aa: CASSALGQGTAYEQYF

d_gene: -
abundance: few
j_gene: TRBJ2-7
v_gene: TRBV4-1
CDR3nt: TGCGCCAGCAGCCCGCGGGAATCCTACGAGCAGTACTTC
CDR3aa: CASSPRESYEQYF

d_gene: -
abundance: many
j_gene: TRBJ1-2
v_gene: TRBV28
CDR3nt: TGTGCCAGCAGGACGGGGGGAGCTGGCTACACCTTC
CDR3aa: CASRTGGAGYTF

d_gene: -
abundance: few
j_gene: TRBJ1-1
v_gene: TRBV14
CDR3nt: TGTGCCAGCAGCCGAGCACAGGGATGGGACACTGAAGCTTTCTTT
CDR3aa: CASSRAQGWDTEAFF

d_gene: TRBD1
abundance: few
j_gene: TRBJ1-2
v_gene: TRBV6-1
CDR3nt: TGTGCCAGCAGTACAGGGGCTTACTATGGCTACACCTTC
CDR3aa: CASSTGAYYGYTF

d_gene: -
abundance: -
j_gene: TRBJ2-7
v_gene: TRBV3-1
CDR3nt: TGTGCCAGCAGCCAGGGGGGACCGCTCCCTATTTACGAGCAGTACTTC
CDR3aa: CASSQGGPLPIYEQYF

d_gene: -
abundance: many
j_gene: TRBJ2-5
v_gene: TRBV11-1
CDR3nt: TGTGCCAGCAGCCCTTTCGGAGAGACCCAGTACTTC
CDR3aa: CASSPFGETQYF

d_gene: -
abundance: few
j_gene: TRBJ1-1
v_gene: TRBV9
CDR3nt: TGTGCCAGCAGCGTAGCCGACACTCGAGGGACTGAAGCTTTCTTT
CDR3aa: CASSVADTRGTEAFF

d_gene: -
abundance: few
j_gene: TRBJ1-6
v_gene: TRBV30
CDR3nt: TGTGCCTGGAGTGTACCAACAGGTGGCAATTCACCCCTCCACTTT
CDR3aa: CAWSVPTGGNSPLHF

d_gene: -
abundance: -
j_gene: TRBJ1-1
v_gene: TRBV19
CDR3nt: TGTGCCAGTAGTATAGGTGGAGTTGGTTCGGGTGAAGCTTTCTTT
CDR3aa: CASSIGGVGSGEAFF

d_gene: TRBD1
abundance: once
j_gene: TRBJ1-4
v_gene: TRBV12-3/TRBV12-4
CDR3nt: TGTGTCAGCAGCCCCGGACAGGGCACTGAAAAACTGTTTTTT
CDR3aa: CVSSPGQGTEKLFF

d_gene: -
abundance: few
j_gene: TRBJ1-6
v_gene: TRBV28
CDR3nt: TGTGCCAGCAGTTTTCCACAAAGCGGGAATTCACCCCTCCACTTT
CDR3aa: CASSFPQSGNSPLHF

d_gene: TRBD1
abundance: -
j_gene: TRBJ1-1
v_gene: TRBV12-3/TRBV12-4
CDR3nt: TGTGCCAGCAGAACCTACAGGGGATTGAACACTGAAGCTTTCTTT
CDR3aa: CASRTYRGLNTEAFF

d_gene: TRBD1
abundance: -
j_gene: TRBJ1-4
v_gene: TRBV12-3/TRBV12-4
CDR3nt: TGTGCCAGCAGCTCACCGGGACAGGGGACCCCCTCCGGTAATGAAAAACTGTTTTTT
CDR3aa: CASSSPGQGTPSGNEKLFF

d_gene: -
abundance: few
j_gene: TRBJ1-5
v_gene: TRBV19
CDR3nt: TGTGCCAGTACCCACAGGGAGACCCAGCCCCAGCATTTT
CDR3aa: CASTHRETQPQHF

d_gene: -
abundance: -
j_gene: TRBJ1-1
v_gene: TRBV20-1
CDR3nt: TGCAGTGCTTCGAGGGTTGGGCCGAACACTGAAGCTTTCTTT
CDR3aa: CSASRVGPNTEAFF

d_gene: -
abundance: -
j_gene: TRBJ2-2
v_gene: TRBV6-1
CDR3nt: TGTGCCAGCATGTCTCACGGAGGGCGGATCACCGGGGAGCTGTTTTTT
CDR3aa: CASMSHGGRITGELFF

d_gene: TRBD1
abundance: few
j_gene: TRBJ2-2
v_gene: TRBV11-2
CDR3nt: TGTGCCAGCAGGTCCGGGACAGGGGGCCACACCGGGGAGCTGTTTTTT
CDR3aa: CASRSGTGGHTGELFF

d_gene: -
abundance: few
j_gene: TRBJ1-5
v_gene: TRBV28
CDR3nt: TGTGCCAGCCCCAACCCCTTGACAGGAAGCAATCAGCCCCAGCATTTT
CDR3aa: CASPNPLTGSNQPQHF

d_gene: -
abundance: -
j_gene: TRBJ2-7
v_gene: TRBV20-1
CDR3nt: TGCAGTGCTAGACCGACTAGCTCCTACGAGCAGTACTTC
CDR3aa: CSARPTSSYEQYF

d_gene: -
abundance: many
j_gene: TRBJ1-2
v_gene: TRBV7-3
CDR3nt: TGTGCCAGCAGCTTAAACAGGGCGTCCGGTGGCTACACCTTC
CDR3aa: CASSLNRASGGYTF

d_gene: TRBD2
abundance: many
j_gene: TRBJ2-7
v_gene: TRBV6-1
CDR3nt: TGTGCCAGCATGGGACTAGCGGGATACTACGAGCAGTACTTC
CDR3aa: CASMGLAGYYEQYF

d_gene: -
abundance: -
j_gene: TRBJ2-7
v_gene: TRBV9
CDR3nt: TGTGCCAGCAGCGTAGGGCTCGAGGGCTACGAGCAGTACTTC
CDR3aa: CASSVGLEGYEQYF

d_gene: TRBD1
abundance: many
j_gene: TRBJ1-2
v_gene: TRBV27
CDR3nt: TGTGCCAGCAGTTTGGGACAGAGTGGCTATGGCTACACCTTC
CDR3aa: CASSLGQSGYGYTF

d_gene: -
abundance: -
j_gene: TRBJ1-2
v_gene: TRBV29-1
CDR3nt: TGCAGCGTTCGGGAAGGGGGTTTCTATGGCTACACCTTC
CDR3aa: CSVREGGFYGYTF

d_gene: -
abundance: -
j_gene: TRBJ2-7
v_gene: TRBV6-9
CDR3nt: TGTGCCAGCAGTTACAGTGGACGGCCCTCCTACGAGCAGTACTTC
CDR3aa: CASSYSGRPSYEQYF

d_gene: -
abundance: few
j_gene: TRBJ2-7
v_gene: TRBV27
CDR3nt: TGTGCCAGTAGTCTTGCGGACAGAGGCGAGCAGTACTTC
CDR3aa: CASSLADRGEQYF

d_gene: -
abundance: many
j_gene: TRBJ2-5
v_gene: TRBV6-5
CDR3nt: TGTGCCAGCAGTTATAACCGACCCTACCAAGAGACCCAGTACTTC
CDR3aa: CASSYNRPYQETQYF

d_gene: TRBD1
abundance: -
j_gene: TRBJ2-7
v_gene: TRBV7-2
CDR3nt: TGTGCCAGCAGCCAGACAGGGTCTCAATCCTACGAGCAGTACTTC
CDR3aa: CASSQTGSQSYEQYF

d_gene: -
abundance: -
j_gene: TRBJ2-5
v_gene: TRBV29-1
CDR3nt: TGCAGCGTTGAGACAGGATTGCAAGAGACCCAGTACTTC
CDR3aa: CSVETGLQETQYF

d_gene: -
abundance: many
j_gene: TRBJ2-7
v_gene: TRBV27
CDR3nt: TGTGCCAGCAGTCGGACGGCGACCTACTACGAGCAGTACTTC
CDR3aa: CASSRTATYYEQYF

d_gene: -
abundance: few
j_gene: TRBJ1-6
v_gene: TRBV20-1
CDR3nt: TGCAGTGCTTTGGGGGGGGTGTCCTTCAATTCACCCCTCCACTTT
CDR3aa: CSALGGVSFNSPLHF

d_gene: TRBD1
abundance: -
j_gene: TRBJ2-3
v_gene: TRBV28
CDR3nt: TGTGCCAGCAGGGGACAGGGGGCAGGAGATACGCAGTATTTT
CDR3aa: CASRGQGAGDTQYF

d_gene: -
abundance: many
j_gene: TRBJ1-2
v_gene: TRBV15
CDR3nt: TGTGCCACCAGCAGAGGAGGAATAGGCTATGGCTACACCTTC
CDR3aa: CATSRGGIGYGYTF